A selection of T cell receptor beta chains follows, all from one sample in a study of human T cells and chemical hapten exposure. One entry per CDR3 protein results from TCRdb running MiXCR on the RACE reads. The sample lists tens of thousands of distinct CDR3 sequences; approximately 9.8% were seen once. The sample in question was whole blood, obtained in connection with sensitization to the hapten diphenylcyclopropenone (DPC). Receptor source: a woman aged 40 to 49 with alopecia areata. Some clones in this sample may be carry-over from other donors' samples. Both conserved end residues are part of each CDR3. D genes are given only for firm matches. Clone size is not always given. Where it is, it says once, few, many or a class for expanded clones.

j_gene | v_gene | d_gene | abundance | CDR3nt | CDR3aa
TRBJ1-1 | TRBV20-1 | . | many | TGCAGTGCTAGAGAAGGTGAAGCTTTCTTT | CSAREGEAFF
TRBJ2-2 | TRBV6-4 | TRBD2 | few | TGTGCCAGCAGTGACTCAGCGGGACCCGGGGAGCTGTTTTTT | CASSDSAGPGELFF
TRBJ1-6 | TRBV6-6 | . | . | TGTGCCAGCAGACCCCTGCCCGACTTGCAGGGGTCACCCCTCCACTTT | CASRPLPDLQGSPLHF
TRBJ2-3 | TRBV2 | TRBD2 | few | TGTGCCAGCCACGCTCTAGCGGGGGGGCGAGATACGCAGTATTTT | CASHALAGGRDTQYF
TRBJ1-1 | TRBV20-1 | . | . | TGCAGTGCTTGGACGGAGAACACTGAAGCTTTCTTT | CSAWTENTEAFF
TRBJ1-6 | TRBV13 | . | few | TGTGCCAGCAGCTTAGCCGACAGGTCCCTCCACTTT | CASSLADRSLHF
TRBJ2-7 | TRBV5-4 | . | few | TGTGCCAGCAGCTTGTGGGGAATTGTCGACACTTCCTACGAGCAGTACTTC | CASSLWGIVDTSYEQYF
TRBJ1-2 | TRBV29-1 | . | few | TGCAGCGCATCCGGGACGGATTATGGCTACACCTTC | CSASGTDYGYTF
TRBJ2-7 | TRBV18 | . | . | TGTGCCAGCTCACCGGCCGGGAGCTCCTACGAGCAGTACTTC | CASSPAGSSYEQYF
TRBJ1-5 | TRBV19 | TRBD1 | few | TGTGCCACCAGTAAGGGACAGTTCAATCAGCCCCAGCATTTT | CATSKGQFNQPQHF
TRBJ2-2 | TRBV2 | TRBD1 | many | TGTGCCACCACCGGGGACAGGATGAACACCGGGGAGCTGTTTTTT | CATTGDRMNTGELFF
TRBJ2-1 | TRBV27 | TRBD1 | many | TGTGCCAGCAGTATCCTACAGGGGATCCCCTACAATGAGCAGTTCTTC | CASSILQGIPYNEQFF
TRBJ1-1 | TRBV6-1 | TRBD1 | many | TGTGCCAGCAGTGAAATATTCAGGGGGGATGAAGCTTTCTTT | CASSEIFRGDEAFF
TRBJ1-5 | TRBV12-3/TRBV12-4 | . | many | TGTGCCAGCAGCATTTTCCCGACGGATAGCAATCAGCCCCAGCATTTT | CASSIFPTDSNQPQHF
TRBJ1-5 | TRBV3-1 | . | many | TGTGCCAGCAGCCAATTGCTGGGGCAGCCCCAGCATTTT | CASSQLLGQPQHF
TRBJ2-1 | TRBV29-1 | . | . | TGCAGCGCAAACAGGGACCACAATGAGCAGTTCTTC | CSANRDHNEQFF
TRBJ2-3 | TRBV5-1 | TRBD2 | . | TGCGCCAGCAGCTGGGGACTAGTGGAGGGGGGCACAGATACGCAGTATTTT | CASSWGLVEGGTDTQYF
TRBJ2-2 | TRBV4-1 | . | many | TGCGCCAGCAGCCCCAGGGGAGTAACGAACACCGGGGAGCTGTTTTTT | CASSPRGVTNTGELFF
TRBJ2-4 | TRBV20-1 | . | . | TGCAGTGCTACCCGGGAAGCCAAAAACATTCAGTACTTC | CSATREAKNIQYF
TRBJ2-7 | TRBV9 | TRBD2 | many | TGTGCCAGCAGCGAAACCTCCGGGACTAGTTACTACGAGCAGTACTTC | CASSETSGTSYYEQYF
TRBJ1-3 | TRBV18 | . | many | TGTGCCAGCTCACCACCCGGACGGAGCTCTGGAAACACCATATATTTT | CASSPPGRSSGNTIYF
TRBJ1-2 | TRBV4-2 | . | few | TGTGCCAGCAGCCAAGAGCAGCAACGAGGGTATGGCTACACCTTC | CASSQEQQRGYGYTF
TRBJ1-2 | TRBV30 | . | many | TGTGCCTGGAGTGTACAGACCATCTATGGCTACACCTTC | CAWSVQTIYGYTF
TRBJ1-1 | TRBV23-1 | . | many | TGCGCCAGCAGTCATAAGGGCGACACTGAAGCTTTCTTT | CASSHKGDTEAFF
TRBJ1-1 | TRBV29-1 | TRBD1 | many | TGCAGCGTTGTCCGGGGACAGATTGAAGCTTTCTTT | CSVVRGQIEAFF
TRBJ1-1 | TRBV7-3 | . | many | TGTGCCAGCAGCTTGGGCGGGACGGCGAACACTGAAGCTTTCTTT | CASSLGGTANTEAFF
TRBJ1-4 | TRBV5-1 | TRBD1 | many | TGCGCCAGCTCAGGGGGCAGAGATGAAAAACTGTTTTTT | CASSGGRDEKLFF
TRBJ1-2 | TRBV19 | . | many | TGTGCCAGTAGTATTTCGGCAACCAGCTATGGCTACACCTTC | CASSISATSYGYTF
TRBJ2-7 | TRBV28 | . | many | TGTGCCAGCAGTTTTATTGGCGTTGGCGACGAGCAGTACTTC | CASSFIGVGDEQYF
TRBJ2-5 | TRBV5-5 | TRBD2 | few | TGTGCCAGCAGCACAGCGGGGGGGTCCTTGGAGACCCAGTACTTC | CASSTAGGSLETQYF
TRBJ2-3 | TRBV4-1 | . | many | TGCGCCAGCAGCCAAGTGGTCTCAGATACGCAGTATTTT | CASSQVVSDTQYF
TRBJ1-1 | TRBV29-1 | . | many | TGCAGCGTTGAAACGCTTACAACTGAAGCTTTCTTT | CSVETLTTEAFF
TRBJ1-2 | TRBV7-2 | TRBD1 | . | TGTGCCAGCGGGATGAGGACAGGGGGCAGTAACTATGGCTACACCTTC | CASGMRTGGSNYGYTF
TRBJ1-2 | TRBV6-2/TRBV6-3 | . | many | TGTGCCAGCAGTCGCCGTTGGACAGTCGCGAATGGCTACACCTTC | CASSRRWTVANGYTF
TRBJ2-3 | TRBV4-1 | TRBD1 | many | TGCGCCAGCAGCCGGGACAGGGAGGGGGCAGATACGCAGTATTTT | CASSRDREGADTQYF
TRBJ2-2 | TRBV7-3 | . | many | TGTGCCAGCAGCTTATCTGGGGGGCTGGACACCGGGGAGCTGTTTTTT | CASSLSGGLDTGELFF
TRBJ1-1 | TRBV5-1 | . | . | TGCGCCAGCAGCTTGGGTATTACGGCGGTCGACACTGAAGCTTTCTTT | CASSLGITAVDTEAFF
TRBJ1-5 | TRBV29-1 | TRBD1 | many | TGCAGCGTTGGGGGGGACAGGGGTGGACAGCCCCAGCATTTT | CSVGGDRGGQPQHF
TRBJ2-4 | TRBV19 | . | many | TGTGCCAGTAGTAGTACGGGGCAGGAGAACATTCAGTACTTC | CASSSTGQENIQYF
TRBJ2-3 | TRBV9 | TRBD2 | many | TGTGCCAGCAGCGTAGCGCCTGCAAGCGGGGCGGGGACAGATACGCAGTATTTT | CASSVAPASGAGTDTQYF
TRBJ2-3 | TRBV12-3/TRBV12-4 | TRBD1 | many | TGTGCCAGCAGTCTTGCCGGGACAGACACAGATACGCAGTATTTT | CASSLAGTDTDTQYF
TRBJ2-7 | TRBV5-1 | . | many | TGCGCCAGCAGCTTGTCCGGGGGACACTACGAGCAGTACTTC | CASSLSGGHYEQYF
TRBJ2-3 | TRBV6-4 | TRBD1 | many | TGTGCCAGCAGTGAAGCGGAGACAGGGCAAGATACGCAGTATTTT | CASSEAETGQDTQYF
TRBJ2-6 | TRBV9 | . | many | TGTGCCAGCAGCCCTTTCGGGGCGCTGGGGGCCAACGTCCTGACTTTC | CASSPFGALGANVLTF
TRBJ2-3 | TRBV29-1 | TRBD1 | . | TGCAGCGCTCCGGGACAGGGCACAGATACGCAGTATTTT | CSAPGQGTDTQYF
TRBJ2-5 | TRBV9 | TRBD2 | few | TGTGCCAGCAGCGTAAGCGGGGGGGCCGGAGAGACCCAGTACTTC | CASSVSGGAGETQYF
TRBJ2-7 | TRBV18 | . | . | TGTGCCAGCTCAACCGAGGGTGACTCCTACGAGCAGTACTTC | CASSTEGDSYEQYF
TRBJ1-1 | TRBV6-2/TRBV6-3 | . | . | TGTGCCAGCAGTTACCCGGCCGCGCCTGAAGCTTTCTTT | CASSYPAAPEAFF
TRBJ2-1 | TRBV20-1 | . | . | TGCAGTGCTCCCGGAACGAATGAGCAGTTCTTC | CSAPGTNEQFF
TRBJ2-7 | TRBV7-6 | . | many | TGTGCCAGCAGCTATCCGGGTTTAAGGGTCCACGAGCAGTACTTC | CASSYPGLRVHEQYF
TRBJ2-7 | TRBV7-9 | TRBD2 | many | TGTGCCAGCAGCTTAAAGGGACTAGCGGAACCCGTTAAAGATTTC | CASSLKGLAEPVKDF
TRBJ2-7 | TRBV3-1 | . | few | TGTGCCAGCAGCCCTCTCCCGCAATCCCTCTACGAGCAGTACTTC | CASSPLPQSLYEQYF
TRBJ2-3 | TRBV11-2 | TRBD1 | many | TGTGCCAGCAGCCAAGGGGGCCCCGGGGGCACAGATACGCAGTATTTT | CASSQGGPGGTDTQYF
TRBJ2-2 | TRBV2 | TRBD2 | many | TGTGCCAGCAGCATCGATAGCGGGGAGACTAACACCGGGGAGCTGTTTTTT | CASSIDSGETNTGELFF
TRBJ2-6 | TRBV29-1 | . | few | TGCAGCGCCTTTCGGGCCAACGTCCTGACTTTC | CSAFRANVLTF